A single sample is the source of the 32 T cell receptor beta chains below, sequenced in a study of cytomegalovirus exposure and HLA in healthy donors (dated by TCRdb to 2016 to 2017). Libraries were prepared through the immunoSEQ multiplex PCR assay. For the multiplex PCR, a mixture combining 60 forward primers for TCR Vbeta segments and 13 reverse primers for TCR Jbeta segments was used. TCRdb stores this immuneACCESS table with in-frame sequences only. Part of the clones is absent; in the studies checked, under half of the shortfall reflects unresolved V genes, and no reason is known for the rest. Recorded for this sample are over 250,000 clones; approximately 90% of them occurred a single time. Roughly 4% of the sample lies in the top ten. Sequenced input: PBMCs. The receptors were sampled from a man in his forties or fifties in good health and CMV-seropositive.

The CDR3 sequence is CASSVGAGSSYNEQFF. DNA of the CDR3: TGTGCCAGCAGCGTAGGTGCGGGCAGCTCCTACAATGAGCAGTTCTTC. The chain uses TRBV9 and TRBJ2-1; TRBD2 might be the D (5 bases). Trimming cost V 0 bases and J 0 bases, with 10 bases left between them. The CDR3 extends over 16 amino acids. CDR1 and CDR2 (germline): SGDLS, YYNGEE.

The chain joins TRBV7-6 to TRBJ2-5; a weak D match, TRBD1 (5 bases). The CDR3 covers 14 residues. Trimming took 5 bases from V and 5 from J, leaving 15 bases between them. CDR1 SGHVS and CDR2 FNYEAQ come from the germline V gene. CDR3 region: CASSLTGTRETQYF. CDR3 nucleotide sequence: TGTGCCAGCAGCCTAACAGGAACGAGGGAGACCCAGTACTTC.

The V call is TRBV29-1, the J call TRBJ1-1; the D gene is possibly TRBD1 (5 bases). The germline gives CDR1 SQVTM, CDR2 ANQGSEA. The V end lost 5 bases, the J end lost 5 bases, and 12 bases lay between the germline ends. The CDR3 extends over 12 amino acids. The CDR3 DNA reads TGCAGCGTTCAGGGTTATGAAACTGAAGCTTTCTTT. Translated: CSVQGYETEAFF.

The chain carries TRBV5-4 and TRBJ2-5; possibly TRBD1 for D (6 bases). This CDR3 comprises 14 residues. Trimming removed 4 bases from V and 1 base from J, with 11 bases in between. Looked up from germline, CDR1 is SGHNT and CDR2 is YYREEE (reference sequence). This CDR3 reads CASSQGHTQETQYF. DNA of the CDR3: TGTGCCAGCAGCCAGGGACACACCCAAGAGACCCAGTACTTC.

This chain connects TRBV4-3 to TRBJ2-1; D may be TRBD1 (5 bases). V lost 3 bases and J 1 base, leaving 16 bases between the germline ends. Germline V CDR1 and CDR2: LGHNA, YSLEER. The CDR3 runs to 17 residues. The CDR3 spells CASSQVLGDSSYNEQFF. As DNA, the CDR3 is TGCGCCAGCAGCCAGGTCCTCGGTGACAGTTCCTACAATGAGCAGTTCTTC.

The chain recombines TRBV6-5 with TRBJ2-2; D is perhaps TRBD1 (6 bases). The CDR3 spans 14 residues. CDR1 and CDR2 (germline): MNHEY, SVGAGI. V lost 7 bases and J 2 bases, leaving 11 bases between the germline ends. CDR3 bases: TGTGCCAGCACGGGACATTACAACACCGGGGAGCTGTTTTTT. It codes for CASTGHYNTGELFF.

The rearrangement links TRBV28 to TRBJ1-1; the D is unclear. Germline assignment: CDR1 MDHEN and CDR2 SYDVKM. The CDR3 is made up of 16 amino acids. Trimming removed 2 bases at V and 0 bases at J, with 13 bases between. The CDR3 coding sequence is TGTGCCAGCAGTTTAATGCCTACCGTCTTGAACACTGAAGCTTTCTTT. Residues: CASSLMPTVLNTEAFF.

The chain is built from TRBV7-3 and TRBJ2-7; TRBD1 agrees at 8 bases. Germline V gives CDR1 SGHTA, CDR2 FQGTGA. V dropped 5 bases and J dropped 0; count of bases not matched to a gene: 3. The CDR3 loop spans 14 amino acids. The DNA of the CDR3 is TGTGCCAGCAGCCAGGACAGGGACTCCTACGAGCAGTACTTC. It codes for CASSQDRDSYEQYF.

As to this clone: This same CDR3 is encoded by further DNA sequences in the sample. V gene TRBV27 combines with J gene TRBJ1-1; TRBD1 matches at 7 bases. The germline gives CDR1 MNHEY, CDR2 SMNVEV (reference sequence). The trim removed 6 bases at V and 4 bases at J, leaving 5 bases unmatched. The CDR3 has 13 residues. CDR3 loop: CASSRQGGTEAFF. The CDR3 DNA reads TGTGCCAGCAGCCGACAGGGCGGCACTGAAGCTTTCTTT.

This sequence joins TRBV5-1 and TRBJ2-7; weak D call: TRBD1 (5 bases). Trimming removed 4 bases at V and 2 bases at J, with 16 bases between. Per the germline V gene, CDR1 is SGHRS and CDR2 is YFSETQ. The CDR3 extends over 15 amino acids. The DNA for the CDR3 is TGCGCCAGCAGCCTTAATACAGGCGCCCCCTACGAGCAGTACTTC. Translating gives CASSLNTGAPYEQYF.

On this clone itself: The junction shows a germline mismatch at one end, possibly a read error. The rearrangement joins TRBV7-9 to TRBJ1-1, with D perhaps TRBD1 (6 bases). Germline V CDR1 and CDR2: SEHNR, FQNEAQ (reference sequence). The CDR3 totals 14 residues. The CDR3 loop is CSSSPRTANTEAFF. In DNA, the CDR3 is TGTTCCAGCAGCCCACGGACAGCGAACACTGAAGCTTTCTTT.

On this clone itself: An end of the junction does not agree with germline; a read error may underlie this. CDR3 sequence: CAGSLEGGSPPYNEQFF. In DNA form, the CDR3 reads TGCGCCGGCAGCTTGGAGGGCGGGAGTCCGCCCTACAATGAGCAGTTCTTC. The chain couples TRBV5-1 to TRBJ2-1; 7 bases line up with TRBD2. Germline V gene lookup returns CDR1 SGHRS and CDR2 YFSETQ. This CDR3 is built from 17 residues.

The chain carries TRBV28 and TRBJ2-5; D may be TRBD2 (6 bases). The CDR3 loop spans 14 amino acids. Germline V lookup: CDR1 MDHEN, CDR2 SYDVKM. V lost 3 bases and J 5 bases, leaving 13 bases between the germline ends. The CDR3 DNA is TGTGCCAGCAGTTTGTCCGGGAGTAGGGAGACCCAGTACTTC. Protein: CASSLSGSRETQYF.

Points on this clone: Distinct nucleotide sequences in the sample also encode this CDR3. This chain joins TRBV30 and TRBJ1-1, with D unclear. This CDR3 has 12 residues. Germline lookup yields CDR1 GTSNPN and CDR2 SVGIG (reference sequence). Trimming left V 2 bases short and J 5 bases short, with 9 bases between. CDR3 bases: TGTGCCTGGAGTCGGCAGGTGACTGAAGCTTTCTTT. It translates to CAWSRQVTEAFF.

V usage is TRBV7-6 and J usage is TRBJ2-3; D perhaps matches TRBD1 (5 bases). Germline lookup yields CDR1 SGHVS and CDR2 FNYEAQ. V lost 8 bases and J lost 0, with 18 bases in between. CDR3 size: 16 residues. CDR3 nucleotides: TGTGCCAGCTCCCCCGTCGCGGACACTAGCACAGATACGCAGTATTTT. This codes for CASSPVADTSTDTQYF.

The genes are TRBV7-2 and TRBJ2-2, with no clear D. CDR3 length: 15 residues. Germline CDR1 reads SGHTA; CDR2 reads FQGNSA. V was clipped by 1 base and J by 7 bases, with 13 bases between them. CDR3 nucleotides: TGTGCCAGCAGCTTAGTCGCTAGAACCGGCGGGGAGCTGTTTTTT. This translates into CASSLVARTGGELFF.

DNA for the CDR3: TGCAGCGTTGATGGAGGGTTCGACAATGAGCAGTTCTTC. The encoded protein is CSVDGGFDNEQFF. J is TRBJ2-1 and V is TRBV29-1; D is perhaps TRBD2 (6 bases). CDR3 length: 13 residues. Germline V gene lookup returns CDR1 SQVTM and CDR2 ANQGSEA. V was cut by 3 bases and J by 5 bases, with 11 bases left in between.

The gene calls are TRBV18 and TRBJ2-1; 10 nucleotides line up with TRBD2. The germline CDR1 and CDR2 sequences are KGHSH and LQKENI. This CDR3 is built from 14 residues. V lost 3 bases, J lost 6 bases, and 2 bases stayed unmatched. Written as DNA, the CDR3 is TGTGCCAGCTCACCCAGCGGGAGGGGCAATGAGCAGTTCTTC. Translated, it gives CASSPSGRGNEQFF.

This sequence joins TRBV27 and TRBJ1-5, with D tentatively TRBD1 (6 bases). Germline V CDR1 and CDR2: MNHEY, SMNVEV (reference sequence). The CDR3 sequence is 13 residues long. V was shortened by 6 bases and J by 5 bases, with 11 bases between the two germline ends. The chain's CDR3 is CASSYEGDQPQHF. The CDR3 DNA is TGTGCCAGCAGCTACGAGGGGGATCAGCCCCAGCATTTT.

The chain couples TRBV4-2 to TRBJ2-3; 9 positions agree with TRBD2. Trimming took 3 bases from V and 6 from J; bases not matched to a gene: 4. CDR3 length equals 14 residues. Germline V gene data show CDR1 as LGHNA and CDR2 as YNFKEQ. CDR3 nucleotide sequence: TGTGCCAGCAGCCAGCGGGAGGGCCCCGATACGCAGTATTTT. Amino acid sequence: CASSQREGPDTQYF.

The chain links TRBV19 to TRBJ2-7; TRBD1 aligns across 8 bases. In germline, CDR1 is LNHDA, CDR2 SQIVND (reference sequence). The CDR3 extends over 15 amino acids. J lost 3 bases, V lost 1 base, and 5 bases had no gene match. The DNA of the CDR3 is TGTGCCAGTAGTATAGTAACAGGGGGAAACTACGAGCAGTACTTC. This sequence encodes CASSIVTGGNYEQYF.

The chain combines TRBV6-6 with TRBJ2-1; TRBD1 aligns across 7 bases. The J segment lost 4 bases and the V segment lost 5 bases, leaving 8 bases of the junction unmatched. Germline V gene data show CDR1 as MNHNY and CDR2 as SVGAGI (reference sequence). CDR3 length: 15 amino acids. The CDR3 sequence: CASSTRGTAYNEQFF. CDR3 bases: TGTGCCAGCAGTACAAGGGGGACAGCTTACAATGAGCAGTTCTTC.

The V and J genes are TRBV6-6 and TRBJ1-3; 9 bases match TRBD1. Germline values: CDR1 MNHNY, CDR2 SVGAGI (reference sequence). J was trimmed by 4 bases and V by 7 bases; bases with no gene match: 8. The CDR3 extends over 15 amino acids. CDR3 residues: CASTPTGGGGNTIYF. For the CDR3, the DNA is TGTGCCAGCACCCCGACAGGGGGAGGAGGAAACACCATATATTTT.

The V and J genes are TRBV9 and TRBJ1-1; TRBD1 aligns across 7 bases. Germline values: CDR1 SGDLS, CDR2 YYNGEE. V lost 4 bases and J lost 1; bases outside the gene matches: 7. The CDR3 covers 15 residues. CDR3 nucleotides: TGTGCCAGCAGCCTCTATACAGGGGAGAACACTGAAGCTTTCTTT. The encoded protein is CASSLYTGENTEAFF.

This chain connects TRBV27 to TRBJ2-5; D gene unclear. The CDR3 extends over 21 amino acids. V lost 0 bases and J 5 bases, leaving 31 bases between the germline ends. Germline values: CDR1 MNHEY, CDR2 SMNVEV (reference sequence). CDR3 protein: CASSLSTSLLGGDSQSETQYF. Here the CDR3 DNA reads TGTGCCAGCAGTTTATCGACTTCCTTATTGGGTGGAGATTCACAATCGGAGACCCAGTACTTC.

The chain carries TRBV14 and TRBJ2-7; 7 bases are a match to TRBD1. Trimming at V came to 5 bases and at J to 3 bases, leaving 4 bases not matched to a gene. Germline assignment: CDR1 SGHDN and CDR2 FVKESK. The CDR3 totals 13 residues. CDR3 in amino acids: CASSTRQGYEQYF. DNA of the CDR3: TGTGCCAGCAGCACCCGACAGGGCTACGAGCAGTACTTC.

The chain uses TRBV28 and TRBJ2-7; D is possibly TRBD2 (6 bases). Trimming took 6 bases from V and 1 from J, leaving 16 bases between them. Germline CDR1 reads MDHEN; CDR2 reads SYDVKM. The CDR3 is made up of 15 amino acids. CDR3 in DNA: TGTGCCAGCAGCCTATCCCCCCGGGGGTCCTACGAGCAGTACTTC. Residues: CASSLSPRGSYEQYF. The full variable domain, in which reference TRBV28 and TRBJ2-7 provide the parts outside the CDR3, is DVKVTQSSRYLVKRTGEKVFLECVQDMDHENMFWYRQDPGLGLRLIYFSYDVKMKEKGDIPEGYSVSREKKERFSLILESASTNQTSMYLCASSLSPRGSYEQYFGPGTRLTVT.

The chain is built from TRBV2 and TRBJ1-1, with 10 bases lining up with TRBD1. The CDR3 totals 15 residues. Trimming took 6 bases from V and 1 from J; bases not matched to a gene: 5. Germline loops: CDR1 SNHLY, CDR2 FYNNEI. CDR3 loop: CASRSRTGGNTEAFF. Here the CDR3 DNA reads TGTGCCAGCAGAAGCCGGACAGGGGGGAACACTGAAGCTTTCTTT.

There are a few counts of this clone. V is TRBV4-1 and J is TRBJ1-2; the D gene is possibly TRBD1 (5 bases). V lost 0 bases to trimming and J lost 6 bases, with 11 bases between them. The germline V gene has CDR1 MGHRA and CDR2 YSYEKL. The CDR3 totals 14 residues. The CDR3 DNA is TGCGCCAGCAGCCAAGAGGGGCAGGTGGATGGCTACACCTTC. Amino acids: CASSQEGQVDGYTF.

This chain connects TRBV6-1 to TRBJ2-7, with 7 bases fitting TRBD2. V shed 7 bases, J shed 0 bases, and the junction held 3 bases outside the gene matches. Germline values: CDR1 MNHNS, CDR2 SASEGT. CDR3 length: 13 residues. The chain's CDR3 is CASIGRSSYEQYF. Here the CDR3 DNA reads TGTGCCAGCATCGGGAGGAGCTCCTACGAGCAGTACTTC.

This clone was observed once. The genes are TRBV5-1 and TRBJ1-4; D is perhaps TRBD1 (5 bases). Germline loops: CDR1 SGHRS, CDR2 YFSETQ. Trimming shortened V by 4 bases and J by 4 bases, and 8 bases separated the two germline ends. CDR3 length: 13 residues. CDR3 sequence: CASSIDSNEKLFF. In DNA, the CDR3 is TGCGCCAGCAGCATCGACAGTAATGAAAAACTGTTTTTT.

In its sample, this clone was seen a few times. The chain combines TRBV27 with TRBJ2-7; TRBD1 aligns across 7 bases. V was pared by 2 bases and J by 3 bases, with 4 bases of the junction left unmatched. The V gene's germline CDR1 is MNHEY and CDR2 SMNVEV (reference sequence). CDR3 length: 14 residues. CDR3 DNA sequence: TGTGCCAGCAGTTTAGGGACAGTGAACTACGAGCAGTACTTC. Translating gives CASSLGTVNYEQYF.